This TCR beta chain was sequenced in a study of identical twins. MiXCR was run by TCRdb on the 5' RACE reads, yielding one entry per CDR3 protein. Of some 100,000 distinct CDR3 sequences listed, roughly 6% were seen once; the top ten hold 9.5% to 15%. This clonotype was counted at least ten times. The germline CDR1 and CDR2 sequences are SNHLY and FYNNEI. Trimming left V 5 bases short and J 6 bases short, with 11 bases between. The CDR3 has 13 residues. The V and J genes are TRBV2 and TRBJ2-1, with D maybe TRBD1 (5 bases). Sequencing input: memory T cells sorted from blood. This sequence was found in a woman aged 45 to 65 in good health. The CDR3 loop reads CASSLGRLNEQFF. The DNA for the CDR3 is TGTGCCAGCAGTTTGGGGCGGCTCAATGAGCAGTTCTTC.